This T cell receptor beta chain was recovered during a study of blood T cell repertoires in COVID-19. Membership in each cohort depended on participant-reported clinical history. Authors' methods: Using reference gene primer amplification, nucleated cell counts were estimated. TCRdb's copy holds only in-frame clones and misses some; the assay was immunoSEQ multiplex PCR. Clone size and the V and J calls come from that table; the DNA yielded D and trimming. Of under 200,000 clones listed, roughly 86% are singletons. The sample taken for sequencing was PBMCs or T cells enriched from blood (not recorded which). This receptor was obtained from a man aged 40-49 years with acute COVID-19.

The CDR3 sequence is CATSGSGLGTGELFF. The CDR3, as DNA: TGTGCCACCAGTGGTAGCGGATTAGGCACCGGGGAGCTGTTTTTT. The rearrangement links TRBV24-1 to TRBJ2-2; D perhaps matches TRBD2 (6 bases). V was pared by 5 bases and J by 4 bases, with 13 bases between. The CDR3 extends over 15 amino acids. Per the germline V gene, CDR1 is KGHDR and CDR2 is SFDVKD.